These 21 T cell receptor beta chains were sequenced from one sample in a study of shared T cell receptors in the human thymus. TCRdb's copy holds only in-frame clones and misses some; the assay was immunoSEQ multiplex PCR. The data contain some 700,000 clones, around 89% of them singletons. The same sample was also studied in work on human thymus T cells.

What was sequenced was thymocytes. The receptors derive from a boy in the first two years of life with a congenital heart defect.

The V call is TRBV28, the J call TRBJ1-2; 9 bases are a match to TRBD1. Germline values: CDR1 MDHEN, CDR2 SYDVKM. This CDR3 is built from 17 residues. The ends lost 3 bases at V and 0 bases at J; junction bases unmatched: 8. The CDR3 sequence: CASSLGDRVVSNYGYTF. CDR3 DNA sequence: TGTGCCAGCAGTTTGGGGGACAGGGTAGTTTCTAACTATGGCTACACCTTC.

J is TRBJ2-7 and V is TRBV5-6, with D possibly matching TRBD1 (6 bases). CDR3 length equals 14 residues. Germline V gene data show CDR1 as SGHDT and CDR2 as YYEEEE. V lost 2 bases, J lost 3 bases, and 12 bases lay in between. CDR3 residues: CASSFWDTNYEQYF. In nucleotides, the CDR3 is TGTGCCAGCAGCTTCTGGGACACCAACTACGAGCAGTACTTC.

V and J are TRBV7-9 and TRBJ2-7; D perhaps matches TRBD2 (6 bases). The germline V and J ends were trimmed by 3 bases and 2 bases, with 14 bases remaining between them. This CDR3 has 15 amino acids. CDR1 is SEHNR and CDR2 is FQNEAQ in the germline V gene (reference sequence). Here the CDR3 reads CASSFLAGPPYEQYF. DNA for the CDR3: TGTGCCAGCAGCTTTTTGGCGGGACCCCCCTACGAGCAGTACTTC.

The rearrangement links TRBV2 to TRBJ2-7; TRBD2 aligns across 7 bases. The junction had 8 bases not matched to a gene; V was cut back by 4 bases and J by 2 bases. Germline values: CDR1 SNHLY, CDR2 FYNNEI. The CDR3 is made up of 15 amino acids. Here the CDR3 DNA reads TGTGCCAGCAGTGTTAGTCGGCTAGCGGCCTACGAGCAGTACTTC. Translation: CASSVSRLAAYEQYF.

V gene TRBV11-2 combines with J gene TRBJ2-7, with D uncertain. The CDR3 runs to 11 residues. Germline V CDR1 and CDR2: SGHAT, FQNNGV. The ends were cut back, 0 bases at V and 13 bases at J, with 10 bases in the middle. The CDR3 loop is CASSLEGNFYF. CDR3 nucleotides: TGTGCCAGCAGCTTAGAGGGCAACTTTTACTTC.

This clone was recorded a few times. This rearrangement joins TRBV27 to TRBJ2-7; D is uncertain. Germline CDR1 and CDR2: MNHEY and SMNVEV (reference sequence). This CDR3 region has 15 residues. Trimming stripped 5 bases from V and 3 bases from J, with 17 bases between. The DNA for the CDR3 is TGTGCCAGCAGTCCCAGTCTACCCGAGGTCTACGAGCAGTACTTC. This gives the protein CASSPSLPEVYEQYF.

This chain connects TRBV4-1 to TRBJ2-7, with 8 bases matching TRBD2. Germline CDR1 and CDR2: MGHRA and YSYEKL. The CDR3 sequence is 15 residues long. The V and J ends lost 2 bases and 5 bases, in that order; junction bases with no gene match: 8. The DNA for the CDR3 is TGCGCCAGCAGCCAATCCGTCCGGGAGGGCCACGAGCAGTACTTC. It specifies CASSQSVREGHEQYF.

This chain connects TRBV29-1 to TRBJ1-1; maybe TRBD1 (6 bases). This CDR3 comprises 17 residues. Germline values: CDR1 SQVTM, CDR2 ANQGSEA. V shed 3 bases and J shed 0 bases, with 20 bases lying between them. This chain's CDR3 is CSVDDPPRQVMNTEAFF. CDR3 in DNA: TGCAGCGTTGATGACCCCCCCAGACAGGTTATGAACACTGAAGCTTTCTTT. Complete variable domain (other parts from reference TRBV29-1 and TRBJ1-1): SAVISQKPSRDICQRGTSLTIQCQVDSQVTMMFWYRQQPGQSLTLIATANQGSEATYESGFVIDKFPISRPNLTFSTLTVSNMSPEDSSIYLCSVDDPPRQVMNTEAFFGQGTRLTVV.

This chain uses TRBV28 with TRBJ2-1, with D maybe TRBD2 (6 bases). V gave up 4 bases and J gave up 0 bases, with 10 bases separating them. Germline lookup yields CDR1 MDHEN and CDR2 SYDVKM. This CDR3 region has 15 residues. CDR3 sequence reads: CASSSRDGSYNEQFF. In DNA, the CDR3 is TGTGCCAGCAGTTCGCGGGATGGCTCCTACAATGAGCAGTTCTTC.

The chain carries TRBV7-8 and TRBJ1-2; maybe TRBD1 (6 bases). Germline V CDR1 and CDR2: SGHVS, FQNEAQ. The CDR3 contains 15 residues. Trimming stripped 8 bases from V and 6 bases from J, with 22 bases between. The CDR3 DNA reads as TGTGCCAGCCGGGATTACAGGGTACGGTCCAATGGCTACACCTTC. Translating gives CASRDYRVRSNGYTF.

The V call is TRBV27, the J call TRBJ2-1, with 7 nucleotides matching TRBD2. Germline CDR1 is MNHEY and CDR2 is SMNVEV (reference sequence). This CDR3 is built from 15 residues. The V segment lost 4 bases and the J segment 4 bases; nucleotides outside the gene matches: 7. The CDR3 nucleotides read TGTGCCAGCAGTTCCGTGGCTAGCGGTTACAATGAGCAGTTCTTC. Its translation: CASSSVASGYNEQFF.

V is TRBV28 and J is TRBJ1-4; D is undetermined. CDR1 and CDR2 (germline): MDHEN, SYDVKM. The CDR3 sequence is 12 residues long. With 6 bases removed from V and 8 bases from J, the gap between germline ends came to 10 bases. The CDR3 spells CASSPWAEKLFF. Written as DNA, the CDR3 is TGTGCCAGCAGCCCTTGGGCAGAAAAACTGTTTTTT. The variable domain in full, completed from reference TRBV28 and TRBJ1-4, reads DVKVTQSSRYLVKRTGEKVFLECVQDMDHENMFWYRQDPGLGLRLIYFSYDVKMKEKGDIPEGYSVSREKKERFSLILESASTNQTSMYLCASSPWAEKLFFGSGTQLSVL.

Only a few counts were recorded for this clone. The rearrangement joins TRBV10-3 to TRBJ1-2; 7 bases line up with TRBD1. J gave up 6 bases and V 2 bases, and 27 bases lay outside the gene matches. The germline V gene encodes CDR1 ENHRY and CDR2 SYGVKD. The CDR3 is 21 amino acids. The CDR3 coding sequence is TGTGCCATCAGTGAGACGACCCGCGACCTACAGGGGATTAGGTCGGAAGATGGCTACACCTTC. Translating gives CAISETTRDLQGIRSEDGYTF.

This chain's CDR3 is CASSDVGGEGTDTQYF. Here the CDR3 DNA reads TGTGCCAGCAGTGATGTCGGGGGAGAAGGCACAGATACGCAGTATTTT. This chain links TRBV6-4 with TRBJ2-3, with D tentatively TRBD2 (6 bases). Germline-derived CDR1 and CDR2 are MRHNA and SNTAGT. Trimming took off 3 bases at V and 1 base at J, with 14 bases between the two ends. This CDR3 comprises 16 residues.

The rearrangement joins TRBV15 to TRBJ1-1; D is undetermined. Germline V gene lookup returns CDR1 LNHNV and CDR2 YYDKDF (reference sequence). V was trimmed by 0 bases and J by 6 bases, leaving 17 bases between them. The CDR3 is made up of 16 amino acids. The CDR3 sequence: CATSRDREAVKPEAFF. In DNA form, the CDR3 reads TGTGCCACCAGCAGAGATAGGGAGGCAGTGAAGCCTGAAGCTTTCTTT. The complete variable domain, with remaining parts taken from reference TRBV15 and TRBJ1-1, reads DAMVIQNPRYQVTQFGKPVTLSCSQTLNHNVMYWYQQKSSQAPKLLFHYYDKDFNNEADTPDNFQSRRPNTSFCFLDIRSPGLGDTAMYLCATSRDREAVKPEAFFGQGTRLTVV.

The chain has TRBV12-5 and TRBJ1-2; 7 bases map to TRBD1. Germline CDR1 is LGHNT and CDR2 is FRNRAP. CDR3 length: 15 amino acids. Germline trimming cut 5 bases from V and 3 bases from J; bases unmatched to any gene: 9. CDR3 coding DNA: TGTGCTAGTGGTACCGTCGGGACAGCTGACTATGGCTACACCTTC. Amino acid sequence: CASGTVGTADYGYTF.

The chain joins TRBV30 to TRBJ1-1; 9 bases map to TRBD1. The CDR3 contains 14 residues. After removal of 2 bases from V and 9 bases from J, the junction contained 10 bases not matched to a gene. The germline gives CDR1 GTSNPN, CDR2 SVGIG (reference sequence). CDR3 DNA sequence: TGTGCCTGGAGTCGCTCCCGGGACAGGGACAAAGCTTTCTTT. Its protein is CAWSRSRDRDKAFF.

In its sample, this clone was seen a few times. The chain is built from TRBV14 and TRBJ1-1, with D hard to call. Germline CDR1 is SGHDN and CDR2 is FVKESK. The CDR3 spans 12 residues. Deletions cut 4 bases from V and 8 bases from J, with 11 bases between. The CDR3 sequence is CASSPRCREAFF. CDR3 nucleotides: TGTGCCAGCAGCCCCCGCTGCAGAGAAGCTTTCTTT.

The chain uses TRBV2 and TRBJ1-4, with D unresolved. V dropped 4 bases and J dropped 4 bases, with 13 bases sitting between them. From germline, CDR1 is SNHLY and CDR2 FYNNEI. CDR3 length: 15 amino acids. CDR3 sequence reads: CASSVPHRDNEKLFF. CDR3 nucleotide sequence: TGTGCCAGCAGTGTCCCCCACAGAGATAATGAAAAACTGTTTTTT. The full variable domain, in which reference TRBV2 and TRBJ1-4 provide the parts outside the CDR3, is EPEVTQTPSHQVTQMGQEVILRCVPISNHLYFYWYRQILGQKVEFLVSFYNNEISEKSEIFDDQFSVERPDGSNFTLKIRSTKLEDSAMYFCASSVPHRDNEKLFFGSGTQLSVL.

V gene TRBV15 combines with J gene TRBJ2-7; 8 nucleotides agree with TRBD2. This CDR3 comprises 16 residues. J was trimmed by 0 bases and V by 1 base; bases with no gene match: 5. Looked up from germline, CDR1 is LNHNV and CDR2 is YYDKDF (reference sequence). CDR3 sequence (DNA): TGTGCCACCAGCAGAGGCGGACTAGCCAACTCCTACGAGCAGTACTTC. It codes for CATSRGGLANSYEQYF.

The chain has TRBV7-6 and TRBJ2-1, with D possibly TRBD2 on 6 matching bases. Germline CDR1 and CDR2: SGHVS and FNYEAQ. V dropped 0 bases and J dropped 5 bases, with 14 bases sitting between them. This CDR3 is built from 16 residues. The CDR3 DNA reads as TGTGCCAGCAGCTTAGCCTACCGGGACTTCCACAATGAGCAGTTCTTC. Its translation is CASSLAYRDFHNEQFF.